This TCR beta chain came from a study of shared clonotypes between healthy human individuals. The assay was carried out at the deep level. The assay was immunoSEQ multiplex PCR, and TCRdb's table has in-frame clones only and misses some. Altogether some 500,000 clones are present, 75% to 80% being singletons, with the ten largest covering around 12%. This CDR3 is built from 15 residues. Trimming took off 4 bases at V and 2 bases at J, with 14 bases between the two ends. CDR1 is SGHDN and CDR2 is FVKESK in the germline V gene. This clonotype was obtained from a woman in her 40s in good health. Some clones in this sample may be carry-over from other donors' samples. Source material: PBMCs. V gene TRBV14 combines with J gene TRBJ1-2; D unclear. For the CDR3, the DNA is TGTGCCAGCAGCCCCCTTTTAGATACCAACTATGGCTACACCTTC. As protein: CASSPLLDTNYGYTF.